This T cell receptor (beta chain) stems from a study of spatial heterogeneity in lung cancer. Study-level background: There were consistently more beta-chain sequences detected than alpha-chain sequences. Bulk RNA-seq from matched material yielded a T cell module score that correlated strongly with TCR transcript counts in tumor regions.

Of note for this clonotype: Its specificity is not known.

Study observations and caveats: The number of expanded tumor alpha and beta chains correlated with mutation number.

TCRdb fed the 5' RACE reads into MiXCR, producing one record per CDR3 protein. The table records roughly 9,700 distinct CDR3 sequences, 7.5% to 9.5% of them present only once. This CDR3 has 16 amino acids. The germline V gene has CDR1 SGHTA and CDR2 FQGTGA. The ends were cut back, 5 bases at V and 5 bases at J, with 16 bases in the middle. Time point noted: sample taken at primary tumor resection. Researchers sequenced whole RNA taken from tumor, nontumor lung or frozen PBMC without sorting. The chain joins TRBV7-3 to TRBJ1-6, with D possibly being TRBD1 (5 bases). The sample was lung tumor tissue, taken at surgery. This clonotype was obtained from a female donor with early-stage non-small cell lung cancer. The chain's CDR3 is CASSRGTPGNNSPLHF. CDR3 in DNA: TGTGCCAGCAGCCGAGGGACTCCTGGGAATAATTCACCCCTCCACTTT.